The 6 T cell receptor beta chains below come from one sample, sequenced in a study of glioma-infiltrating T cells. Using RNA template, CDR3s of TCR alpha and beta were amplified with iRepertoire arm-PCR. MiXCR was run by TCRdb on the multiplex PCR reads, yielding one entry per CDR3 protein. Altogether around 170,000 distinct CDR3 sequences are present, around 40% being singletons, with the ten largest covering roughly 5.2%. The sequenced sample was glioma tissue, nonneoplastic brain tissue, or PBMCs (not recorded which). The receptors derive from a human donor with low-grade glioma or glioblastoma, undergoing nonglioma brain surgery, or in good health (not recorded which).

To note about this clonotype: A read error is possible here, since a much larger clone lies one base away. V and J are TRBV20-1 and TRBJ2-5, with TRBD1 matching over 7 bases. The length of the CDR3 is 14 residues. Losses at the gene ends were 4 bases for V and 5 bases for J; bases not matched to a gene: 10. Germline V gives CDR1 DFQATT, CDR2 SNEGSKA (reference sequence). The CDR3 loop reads CSATRWDSPETQYF. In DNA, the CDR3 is TGCAGTGCTACCCGGTGGGACAGCCCCGAGACCCAGTACTTC.

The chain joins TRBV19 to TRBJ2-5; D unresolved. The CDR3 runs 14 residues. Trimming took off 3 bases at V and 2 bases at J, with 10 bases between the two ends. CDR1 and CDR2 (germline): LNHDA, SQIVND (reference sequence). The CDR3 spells CASSIGNGQETQYF. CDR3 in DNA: TGTGCCAGTAGTATCGGTAACGGGCAAGAGACCCAGTACTTC.

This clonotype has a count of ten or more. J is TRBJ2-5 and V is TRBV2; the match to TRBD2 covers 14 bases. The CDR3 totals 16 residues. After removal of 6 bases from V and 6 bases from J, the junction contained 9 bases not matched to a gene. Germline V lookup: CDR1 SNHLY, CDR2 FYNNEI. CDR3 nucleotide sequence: TGTGCCAGCAGCCCCACCGGGACTAGCGGGAGAAAGACCCAGTACTTC. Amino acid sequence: CASSPTGTSGRKTQYF.

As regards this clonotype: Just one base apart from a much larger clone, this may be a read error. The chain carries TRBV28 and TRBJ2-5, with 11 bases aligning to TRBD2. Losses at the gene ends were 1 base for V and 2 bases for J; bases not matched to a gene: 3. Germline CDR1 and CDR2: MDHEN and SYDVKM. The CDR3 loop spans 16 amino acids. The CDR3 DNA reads TGTGCCAGCAGTTTATTGCTAGCGGGAGGTCAAGAGACCCAGTACTTC. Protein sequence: CASSLLLAGGQETQYF. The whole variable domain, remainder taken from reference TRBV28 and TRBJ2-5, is DVKVTQSSRYLVKRTGEKVFLECVQDMDHENMFWYRQDPGLGLRLIYFSYDVKMKEKGDIPEGYSVSREKKERFSLILESASTNQTSMYLCASSLLLAGGQETQYFGPGTRLLVL.

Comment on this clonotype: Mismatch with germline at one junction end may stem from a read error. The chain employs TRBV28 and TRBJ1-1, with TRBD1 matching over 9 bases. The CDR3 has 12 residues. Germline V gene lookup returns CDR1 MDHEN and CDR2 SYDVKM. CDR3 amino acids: CATGQGGSETFF. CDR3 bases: TGTGCCACGGGACAGGGAGGTTCTGAAACTTTCTTT. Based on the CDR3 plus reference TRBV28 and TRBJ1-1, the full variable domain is DVKVTQSSRYLVKRTGEKVFLECVQDMDHENMFWYRQDPGLGLRLIYFSYDVKMKEKGDIPEGYSVSREKKERFSLILESASTNQTSMYLCATGQGGSETFFGQGTRLTVV.

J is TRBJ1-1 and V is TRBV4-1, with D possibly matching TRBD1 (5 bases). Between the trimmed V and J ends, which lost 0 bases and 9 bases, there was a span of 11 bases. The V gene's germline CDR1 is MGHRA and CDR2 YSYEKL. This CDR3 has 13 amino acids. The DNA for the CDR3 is TGCGCCAGCAGCCAAGAAGCCGGGGGGAAAGCTTTCTTT. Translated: CASSQEAGGKAFF.